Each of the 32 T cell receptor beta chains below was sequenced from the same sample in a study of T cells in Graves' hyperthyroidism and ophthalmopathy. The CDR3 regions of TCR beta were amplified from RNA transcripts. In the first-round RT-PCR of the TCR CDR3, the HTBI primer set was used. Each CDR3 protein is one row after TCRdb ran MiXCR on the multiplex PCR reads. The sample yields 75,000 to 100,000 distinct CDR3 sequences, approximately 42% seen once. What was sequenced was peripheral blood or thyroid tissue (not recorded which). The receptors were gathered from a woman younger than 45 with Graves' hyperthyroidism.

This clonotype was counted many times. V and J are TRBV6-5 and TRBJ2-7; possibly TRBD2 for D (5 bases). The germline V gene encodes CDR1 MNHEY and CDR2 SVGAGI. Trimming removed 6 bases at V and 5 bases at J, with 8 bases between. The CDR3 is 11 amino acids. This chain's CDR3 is CASSNGDEQYF. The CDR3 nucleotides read TGTGCCAGCAGCAACGGGGACGAGCAGTACTTC.

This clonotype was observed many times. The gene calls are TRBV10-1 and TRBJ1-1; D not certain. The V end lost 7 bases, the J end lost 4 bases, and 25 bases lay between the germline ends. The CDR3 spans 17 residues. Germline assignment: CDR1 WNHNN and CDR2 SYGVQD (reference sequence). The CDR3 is CASILSGKQPGCTEAFF. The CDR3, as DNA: TGCGCCAGCATCCTCTCCGGGAAACAGCCAGGATGCACTGAAGCTTTCTTT.

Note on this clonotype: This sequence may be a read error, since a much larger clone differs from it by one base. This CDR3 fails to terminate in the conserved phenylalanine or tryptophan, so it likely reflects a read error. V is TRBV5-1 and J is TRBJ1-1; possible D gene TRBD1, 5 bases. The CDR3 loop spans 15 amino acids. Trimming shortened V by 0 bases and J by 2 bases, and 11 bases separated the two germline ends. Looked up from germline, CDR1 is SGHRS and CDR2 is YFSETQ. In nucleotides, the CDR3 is TGCGCCAGCAGCTTGGATTACGGGGCAAACACTGAAGCTTTCCTT. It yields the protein CASSLDYGANTEAFL.

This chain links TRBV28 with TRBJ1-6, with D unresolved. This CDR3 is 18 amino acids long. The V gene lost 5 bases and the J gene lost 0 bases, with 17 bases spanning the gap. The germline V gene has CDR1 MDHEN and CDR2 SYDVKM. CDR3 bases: TGTGCCAGCAGTCCCCTTGCGGAGGCCACCTCCTATAATTCACCCCTCCACTTT. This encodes CASSPLAEATSYNSPLHF.

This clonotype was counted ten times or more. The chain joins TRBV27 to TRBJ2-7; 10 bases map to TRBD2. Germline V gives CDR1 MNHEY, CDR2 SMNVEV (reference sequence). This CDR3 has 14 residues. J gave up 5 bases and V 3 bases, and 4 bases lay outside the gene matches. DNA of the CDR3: TGTGCCAGCAGTTTCACTAGCGGGGTCCACGAGCAGTACTTC. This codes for CASSFTSGVHEQYF.

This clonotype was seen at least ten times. The CDR3 bases are TGTGCCAGCAGCTTAGAAGAGAACACCGGGGAGCTGTTTTTT. Its translation: CASSLEENTGELFF. The rearrangement joins TRBV7-9 to TRBJ2-2, with D unresolved. Trimming took 1 base from V and 1 from J, leaving 4 bases between them. The V gene's germline CDR1 is SEHNR and CDR2 FQNEAQ (reference sequence). The CDR3 spans 14 residues.

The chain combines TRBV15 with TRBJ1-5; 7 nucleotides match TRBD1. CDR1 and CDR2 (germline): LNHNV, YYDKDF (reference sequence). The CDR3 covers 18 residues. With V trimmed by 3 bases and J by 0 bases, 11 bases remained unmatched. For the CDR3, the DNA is TGTGCCACCAGCAGTGAGTCGATGGGACAGTATAGCAATCAGCCCCAGCATTTT. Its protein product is CATSSESMGQYSNQPQHF.

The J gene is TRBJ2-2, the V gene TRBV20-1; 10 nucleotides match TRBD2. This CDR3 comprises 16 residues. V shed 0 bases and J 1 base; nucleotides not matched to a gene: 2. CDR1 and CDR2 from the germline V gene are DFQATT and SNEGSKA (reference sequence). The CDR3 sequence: CSARERTSGNTGELFF. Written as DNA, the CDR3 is TGCAGTGCTAGAGAACGGACTAGCGGGAACACCGGGGAGCTGTTTTTT.

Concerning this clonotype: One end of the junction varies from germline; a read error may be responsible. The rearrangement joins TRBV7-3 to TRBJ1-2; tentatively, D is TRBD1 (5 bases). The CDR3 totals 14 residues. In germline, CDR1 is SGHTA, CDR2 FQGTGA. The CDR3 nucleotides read TGCGCCAGCAGCCAAACCGGGGGGTTTTTTGGCTACACCTTC. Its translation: CASSQTGGFFGYTF.

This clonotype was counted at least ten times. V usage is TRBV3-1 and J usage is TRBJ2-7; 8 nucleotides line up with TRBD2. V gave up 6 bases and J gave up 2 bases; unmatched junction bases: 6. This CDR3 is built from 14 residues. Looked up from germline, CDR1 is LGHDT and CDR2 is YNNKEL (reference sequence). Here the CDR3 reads CASSPGTRPYEQYF. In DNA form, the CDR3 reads TGTGCCAGCAGTCCCGGGACTAGACCCTACGAGCAGTACTTC.

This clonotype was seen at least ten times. CDR3 sequence reads: CASSQEGVGGYTF. For the CDR3, the DNA is TGCGCCAGCAGTCAGGAGGGGGTCGGTGGCTACACCTTC. The V and J genes are TRBV5-1 and TRBJ1-2; D might be TRBD1 (6 bases). Deletions cut 5 bases from V and 7 bases from J, with 15 bases between. Germline assignment: CDR1 SGHRS and CDR2 YFSETQ. This CDR3 has 13 amino acids.

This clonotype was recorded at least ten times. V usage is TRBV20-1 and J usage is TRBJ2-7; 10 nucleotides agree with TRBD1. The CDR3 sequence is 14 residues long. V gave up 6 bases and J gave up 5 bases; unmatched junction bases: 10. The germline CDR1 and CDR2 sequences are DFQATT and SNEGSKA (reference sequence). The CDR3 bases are TGCAGTGCCGAATCGGGACAGGGGAGCGACGAGCAGTACTTC. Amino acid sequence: CSAESGQGSDEQYF.

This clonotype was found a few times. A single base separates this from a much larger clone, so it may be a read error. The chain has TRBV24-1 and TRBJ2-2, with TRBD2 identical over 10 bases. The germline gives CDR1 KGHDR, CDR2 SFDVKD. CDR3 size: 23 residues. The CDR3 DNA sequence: TGTGCCACCAGTGATTTGTCACTTCTTGGGTCGGTAGCGGGAGGAAAGGACACCGGGGAGCCGTTTTTT. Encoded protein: CATSDLSLLGSVAGGKDTGEPFF.

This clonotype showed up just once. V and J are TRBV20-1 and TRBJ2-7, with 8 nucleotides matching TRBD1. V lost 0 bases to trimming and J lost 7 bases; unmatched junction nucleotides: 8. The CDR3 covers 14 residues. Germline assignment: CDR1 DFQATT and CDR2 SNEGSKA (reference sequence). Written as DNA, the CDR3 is TGCAGTGCTAGAGACCCCGGGACAGGTCTTGAGCAGTACTTC. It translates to CSARDPGTGLEQYF.

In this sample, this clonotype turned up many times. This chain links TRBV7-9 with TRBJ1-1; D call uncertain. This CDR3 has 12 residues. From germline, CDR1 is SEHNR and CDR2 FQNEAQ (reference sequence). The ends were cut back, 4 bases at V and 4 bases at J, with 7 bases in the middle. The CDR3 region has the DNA TGTGCCAGCAGCTCTTACTCCACTGAAGCTTTCTTT. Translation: CASSSYSTEAFF.

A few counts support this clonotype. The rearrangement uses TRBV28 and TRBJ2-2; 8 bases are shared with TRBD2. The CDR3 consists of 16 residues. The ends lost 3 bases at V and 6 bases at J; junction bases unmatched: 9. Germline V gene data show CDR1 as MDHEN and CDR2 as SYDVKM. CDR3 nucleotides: TGTGCCAGCAGTTTCGAGAGCGGGAGAAGATCCGGGGAGCTGTTTTTT. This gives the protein CASSFESGRRSGELFF.

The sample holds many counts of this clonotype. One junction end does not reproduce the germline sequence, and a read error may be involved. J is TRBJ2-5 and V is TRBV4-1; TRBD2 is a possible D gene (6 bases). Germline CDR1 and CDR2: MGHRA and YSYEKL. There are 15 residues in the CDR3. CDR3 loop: CASSKEGTGEETQYF. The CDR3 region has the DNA TGCGCCAGCAGCAAAGAGGGTACGGGAGAAGAGACCCAGTACTTC.

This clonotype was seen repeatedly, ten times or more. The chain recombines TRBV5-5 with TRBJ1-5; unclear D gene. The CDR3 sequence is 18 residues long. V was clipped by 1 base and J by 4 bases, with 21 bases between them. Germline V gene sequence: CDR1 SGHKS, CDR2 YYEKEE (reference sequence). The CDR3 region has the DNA TGTGCCAGCAGCTTGAACGCAGTCTCCAGTAGCGGTAATCAGCCCCAGCATTTT. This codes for CASSLNAVSSSGNQPQHF.

The DNA of the CDR3 is TGCAGTGCCCCCGGGACAGGGGCTAGGTCCTACGAGCAGTACTTC. Protein: CSAPGTGARSYEQYF. V usage is TRBV20-1 and J usage is TRBJ2-7; TRBD1 agrees at 10 bases. The germline V gene has CDR1 DFQATT and CDR2 SNEGSKA (reference sequence). This CDR3 has 15 amino acids. Trimming cost V 6 bases and J 1 base; bases outside gene matches: 9.

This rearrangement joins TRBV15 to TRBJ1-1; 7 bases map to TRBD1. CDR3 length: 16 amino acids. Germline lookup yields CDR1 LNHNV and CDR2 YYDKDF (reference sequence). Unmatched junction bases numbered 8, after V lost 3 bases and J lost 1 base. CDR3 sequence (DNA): TGTGCCACCAGCAGGTCCCTGGGACAGAAGAACACTGAAGCTTTCTTT. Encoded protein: CATSRSLGQKNTEAFF.

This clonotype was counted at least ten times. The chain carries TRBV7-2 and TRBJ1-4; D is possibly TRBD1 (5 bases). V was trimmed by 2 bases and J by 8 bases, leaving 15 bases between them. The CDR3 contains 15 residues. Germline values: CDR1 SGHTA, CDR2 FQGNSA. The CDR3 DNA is TGTGCCAGCAGCTTACAGGGAGGGAGTGGGGAAAAACTGTTTTTT. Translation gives CASSLQGGSGEKLFF.

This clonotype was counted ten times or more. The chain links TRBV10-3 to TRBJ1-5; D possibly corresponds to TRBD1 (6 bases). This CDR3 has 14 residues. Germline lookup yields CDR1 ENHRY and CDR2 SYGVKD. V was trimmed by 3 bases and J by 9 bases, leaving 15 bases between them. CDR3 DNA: TGTGCCATCAGTGACCAACAGGGCAGTCGGCCCCAGCATTTT. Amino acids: CAISDQQGSRPQHF.

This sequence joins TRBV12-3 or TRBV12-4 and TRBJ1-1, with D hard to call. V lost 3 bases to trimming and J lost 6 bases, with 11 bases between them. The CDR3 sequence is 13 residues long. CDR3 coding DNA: TGTGCCAGCAGTTTCTCCCTAGGACCTGAAGCTTTCTTT. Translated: CASSFSLGPEAFF.

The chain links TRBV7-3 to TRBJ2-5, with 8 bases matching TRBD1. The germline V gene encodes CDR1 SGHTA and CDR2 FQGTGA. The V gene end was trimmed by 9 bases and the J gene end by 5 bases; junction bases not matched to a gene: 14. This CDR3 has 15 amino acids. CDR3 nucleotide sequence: TGTGCCAGTCACCGGGACAGGTACACCGGGGAGACCCAGTACTTC. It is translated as CASHRDRYTGETQYF.

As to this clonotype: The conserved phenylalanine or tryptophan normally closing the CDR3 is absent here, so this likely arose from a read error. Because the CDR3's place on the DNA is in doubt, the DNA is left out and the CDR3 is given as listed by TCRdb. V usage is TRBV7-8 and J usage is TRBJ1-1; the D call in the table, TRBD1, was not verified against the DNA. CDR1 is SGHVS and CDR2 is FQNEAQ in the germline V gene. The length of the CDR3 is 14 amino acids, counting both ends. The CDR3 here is CANPPPVGNTEAYL.

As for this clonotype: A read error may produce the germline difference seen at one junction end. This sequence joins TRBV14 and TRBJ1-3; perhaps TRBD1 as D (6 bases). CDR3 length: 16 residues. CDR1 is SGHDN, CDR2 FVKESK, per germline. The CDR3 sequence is CASSEQGPYSGNTIYF. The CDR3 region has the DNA TGTGCCAGCAGCGAACAGGGCCCTTACTCTGGGAACACCATATATTTT.

CDR3 sequence reads: CASSATGLGYEHF. The CDR3 DNA reads as TGTGCCAGCAGTGCGACAGGGTTGGGCTACGAGCATTTT. This chain links TRBV2 with TRBJ1-5, with 7 positions matching TRBD1. V shed 4 bases, J shed 14 bases, and the junction held 11 bases outside the gene matches. The CDR3 spans 13 residues. CDR1 SNHLY and CDR2 FYNNEI come from the germline V gene.

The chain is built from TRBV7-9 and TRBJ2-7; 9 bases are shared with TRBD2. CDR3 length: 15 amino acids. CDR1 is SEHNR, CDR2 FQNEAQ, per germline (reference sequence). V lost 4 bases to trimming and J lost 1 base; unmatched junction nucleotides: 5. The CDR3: CASSSLSGSSYEQYF. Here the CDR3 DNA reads TGTGCCAGCAGCTCCCTTAGCGGGAGTTCCTACGAGCAGTACTTC.

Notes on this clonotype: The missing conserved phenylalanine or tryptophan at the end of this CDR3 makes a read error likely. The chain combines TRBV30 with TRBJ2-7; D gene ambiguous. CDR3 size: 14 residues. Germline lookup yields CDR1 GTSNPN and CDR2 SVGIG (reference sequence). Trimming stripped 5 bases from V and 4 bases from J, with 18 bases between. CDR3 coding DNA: TGTGCCTGGGACTCCTATCTCCAAAGTTACGAGCAGTACTCC. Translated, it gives CAWDSYLQSYEQYS.

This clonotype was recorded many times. Written as DNA, the CDR3 is TGTGCCAGCGGTAGGGGATCGGGAACTGAAGCTTTCTTT. Translated: CASGRGSGTEAFF. The V and J genes are TRBV5-6 and TRBJ1-1, with D possibly being TRBD1 (5 bases). The CDR3 contains 13 residues. V lost 7 bases to trimming and J lost 5 bases, with 15 bases between them. Per germline, CDR1 SGHDT and CDR2 YYEEEE.

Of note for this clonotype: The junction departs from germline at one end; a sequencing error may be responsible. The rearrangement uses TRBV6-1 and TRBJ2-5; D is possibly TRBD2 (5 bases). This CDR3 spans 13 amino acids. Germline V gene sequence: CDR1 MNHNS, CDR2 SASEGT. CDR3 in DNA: TGTTCCAGCAGTTCCATACTAGGGGAGACCCAGTACTTC. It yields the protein CSSSSILGETQYF.

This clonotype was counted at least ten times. The CDR3 spells CSANPPRQRSNQPQHF. In DNA form, the CDR3 reads TGCAGTGCTAACCCCCCCAGGCAGCGAAGCAATCAGCCCCAGCATTTT. V is TRBV20-1 and J is TRBJ1-5; D gene uncertain. Per the germline V gene, CDR1 is DFQATT and CDR2 is SNEGSKA (reference sequence). This CDR3 contains 16 residues. V was clipped by 4 bases and J by 1 base, with 17 bases between them.